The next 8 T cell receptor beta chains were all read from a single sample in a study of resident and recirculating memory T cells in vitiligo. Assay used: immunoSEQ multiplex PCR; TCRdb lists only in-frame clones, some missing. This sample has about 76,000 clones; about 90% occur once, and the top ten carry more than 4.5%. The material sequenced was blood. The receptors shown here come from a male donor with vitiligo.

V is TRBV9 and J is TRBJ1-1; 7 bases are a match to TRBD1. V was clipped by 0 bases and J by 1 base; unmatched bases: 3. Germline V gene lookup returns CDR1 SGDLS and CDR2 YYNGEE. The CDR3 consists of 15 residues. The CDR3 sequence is CASSVGGGGNTEAFF. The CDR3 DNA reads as TGTGCCAGCAGCGTAGGAGGGGGCGGGAACACTGAAGCTTTCTTT.

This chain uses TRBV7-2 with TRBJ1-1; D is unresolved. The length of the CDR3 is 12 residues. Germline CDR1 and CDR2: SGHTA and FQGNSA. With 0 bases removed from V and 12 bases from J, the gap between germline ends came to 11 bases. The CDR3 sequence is CASSLARGEPFF. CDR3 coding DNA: TGTGCCAGCAGCTTAGCCCGGGGTGAGCCTTTCTTT.

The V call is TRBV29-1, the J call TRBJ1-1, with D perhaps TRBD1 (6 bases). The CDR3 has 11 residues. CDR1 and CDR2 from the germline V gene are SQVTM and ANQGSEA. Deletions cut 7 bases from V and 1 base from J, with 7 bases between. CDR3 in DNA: TGCAGCGGGGACAAGAACACTGAAGCTTTCTTT. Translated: CSGDKNTEAFF.

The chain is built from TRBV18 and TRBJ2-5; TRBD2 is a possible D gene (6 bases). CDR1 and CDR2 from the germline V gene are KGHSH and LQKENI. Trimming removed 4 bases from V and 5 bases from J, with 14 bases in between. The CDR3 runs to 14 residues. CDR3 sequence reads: CASSRKEGRETQYF. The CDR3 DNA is TGTGCCAGCTCACGTAAGGAGGGCCGCGAGACCCAGTACTTC.

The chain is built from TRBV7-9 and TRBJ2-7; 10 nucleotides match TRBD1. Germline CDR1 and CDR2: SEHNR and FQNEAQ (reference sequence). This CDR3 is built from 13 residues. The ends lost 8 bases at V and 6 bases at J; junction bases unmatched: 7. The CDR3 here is CASAQGQGFEQYF. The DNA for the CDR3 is TGTGCCAGCGCCCAGGGACAGGGGTTCGAGCAGTACTTC.

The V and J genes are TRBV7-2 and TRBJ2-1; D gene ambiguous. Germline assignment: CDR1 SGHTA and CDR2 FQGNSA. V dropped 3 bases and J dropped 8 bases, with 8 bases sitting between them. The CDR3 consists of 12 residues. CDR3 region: CASSFSGDEQFF. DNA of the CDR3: TGTGCCAGCAGCTTTAGTGGAGATGAGCAGTTCTTC.

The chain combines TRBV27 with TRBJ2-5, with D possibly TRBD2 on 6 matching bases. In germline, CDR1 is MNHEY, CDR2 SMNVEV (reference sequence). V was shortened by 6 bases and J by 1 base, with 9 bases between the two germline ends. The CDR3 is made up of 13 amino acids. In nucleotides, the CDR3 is TGTGCCAGCAGGGGACTGTCCCAAGAGACCCAGTACTTC. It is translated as CASRGLSQETQYF.

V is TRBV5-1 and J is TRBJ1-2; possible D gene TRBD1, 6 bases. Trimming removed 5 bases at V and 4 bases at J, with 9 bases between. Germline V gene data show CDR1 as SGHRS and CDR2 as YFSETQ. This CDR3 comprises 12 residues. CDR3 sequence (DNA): TGCGCCAGCAGGGAGGACAGCTATGGCTACACCTTC. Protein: CASREDSYGYTF.